This is a list of T cell receptor beta chains from one sample in a study of shared clonotypes between healthy human individuals. Using immunoSEQ multiplex PCR, the repertoire was profiled, and TCRdb retains in-frame clones only, with some absent. The sample lists over 2 million clones, under 95% occurring once. Sequenced input: naive CD4+ T cells from PBMCs. The receptors were gathered from a man between 18 and 29 years old in good health. Some clones in this sample may be carry-over from other donors' samples. The CDR3 runs from the conserved cysteine through the conserved F or W. Each record gives: D gene, J gene, V gene, clone size, CDR3 DNA, CDR3 protein. The D gene is left open where the match is weak. Only some rows state a clone size, as once, few, many or a class for expanded clones.

TRBD1 TRBJ2-1 TRBV29-1 . TGCAGCGTCGGGACAGGGGTGGTCAATGAGCAGTTCTTC CSVGTGVVNEQFF
TRBD1 TRBJ1-2 TRBV5-6 . TGTGCCAGCAGCTTTAGGGAGGGGGCCCGAGTTGGCTACACCTTC CASSFREGARVGYTF
. TRBJ1-5 TRBV18 . TGTGCCAGCTCACCAGGGCGAGAGACTAATCAGCCCCAGCATTTT CASSPGRETNQPQHF
. TRBJ2-7 TRBV4-2 . TGTGCCAGCAGCCAAAATGATGCTAGCGAGTCCTACGAGCAGTACTTC CASSQNDASESYEQYF
. TRBJ2-7 TRBV28 . TGTGCCAGCAGTTCAACTAGAGTCTACGAGCAGTACTTC CASSSTRVYEQYF
. TRBJ1-2 TRBV2 . TGTGCCAGCAGTGGGGCGGGGATGATTTATGGCTACACCTTC CASSGAGMIYGYTF
. TRBJ2-3 TRBV9 . TGTGCCAGCGGGCGGGCCGTAAGCACAGATACGCAGTATTTT CASGRAVSTDTQYF
. TRBJ2-7 TRBV25-1 . TGTGCCAGCAGTGAATGGGGCGGGACCATCTACGAGCAGTACTTC CASSEWGGTIYEQYF
. TRBJ2-3 TRBV5-1 . TGCGCCAGCAGCTTGGAGGGGGACGATACGCAGTATTTT CASSLEGDDTQYF
TRBD1 TRBJ2-7 TRBV2 . TGTGCCAGCAGGGGACAGGGAAGATACGAGCAGTACTTC CASRGQGRYEQYF
TRBD2 TRBJ2-7 TRBV7-2 . TGTGCCAGCAGCTTAGCGCGGGACTATTTTTCCGAGCAGTACTTC CASSLARDYFSEQYF
. TRBJ2-5 TRBV11-2 . TGTGCCAGCAGCCTCACTAGGGGTAGCGGAGGAGAGACCCAGTACTTC CASSLTRGSGGETQYF
TRBD2 TRBJ2-7 TRBV7-9 . TGTGCCAGCAGTAAATCCCCGGGAGGGCCATACGAGCAGTACTTC CASSKSPGGPYEQYF
. TRBJ1-2 TRBV19 . TGTGCCAGTACCTCGACAGGTGCTAACTATGGCTACACCTTC CASTSTGANYGYTF
. TRBJ1-2 TRBV6-5 . TGTGCCAGCAGTCCTCTCGACAGGAGCAACTATGGCTACACCTTC CASSPLDRSNYGYTF
. TRBJ2-2 TRBV18 once TGTGCCAGCTCACCGGTCGGTTCTAGCCTCAACACCGGGGAGCTGTTTTTT CASSPVGSSLNTGELFF
. TRBJ2-3 TRBV5-1 . TGCGCCAGCAGCCTCGTTATGCGGGGCAACACAGATACGCAGTATTTT CASSLVMRGNTDTQYF
. TRBJ2-1 TRBV9 . TGTGCCAGCAGCGTAGCATCAGGGACGGAGCAGTTCTTC CASSVASGTEQFF
TRBD2 TRBJ2-7 TRBV4-1 . TGCGCCAGCAGCCAGGGACTAGCGGGGGTCTCCTACGAGCAGTACTTC CASSQGLAGVSYEQYF
TRBD2 TRBJ2-1 TRBV28 . TGTGCCAGCAGTTTCTTAGGGCGGGAGGAATCGAATGAGCAGTTCTTC CASSFLGREESNEQFF
TRBD2 TRBJ2-7 TRBV28 once TGTGCCAGCAGTTTCTCTAGCGGGAGGGCCTCCATCTACGAGCAGTACTTC CASSFSSGRASIYEQYF
TRBD2 TRBJ2-3 TRBV7-3 . TGTGCCAGCAGCCCTAGAGGACTAGCGGTCTCCGGGTGGACAGATACGCAGTATTTT CASSPRGLAVSGWTDTQYF
. TRBJ2-7 TRBV14 . TGTGCCAGCAGCCAATCCCACGAGCAGTACTTC CASSQSHEQYF
. TRBJ2-7 TRBV18 . TGTGCCAGCTCACCCTCGTACACCAGAATCTCCTACGAGCAGTACTTC CASSPSYTRISYEQYF
TRBD2 TRBJ2-5 TRBV10-3 . TGTGCCATCAGCCCGGGACTAACGGGCCAAGAGACCCAGTACTTC CAISPGLTGQETQYF
. TRBJ2-4 TRBV6-4 once TGTGCCAGCACCCCAATATCAGGGGCCAAAAACATTCAGTACTTC CASTPISGAKNIQYF
TRBD1 TRBJ2-1 TRBV10-1 once TGCGCCAGCAGTGACTCCCTGCCCGGGACAGGGAACAATGAGCAGTTCTTC CASSDSLPGTGNNEQFF
TRBD1 TRBJ2-6 TRBV7-3 . TGTGCCAGCAGCGCTAGGGACAGGGGATTATACTCTGGGGCCAACGTCCTGACTTTC CASSARDRGLYSGANVLTF
TRBD1 TRBJ1-1 TRBV6-1 . TGTGCCAGCAGTGATGAGGCAGGGGGCGACGCTGAAGCTTTCTTT CASSDEAGGDAEAFF
. TRBJ1-1 TRBV30 few TGTGCCTGGAGTGTTTCCATTACTCTCACTGAAGCTTTCTTT CAWSVSITLTEAFF
TRBD2 TRBJ2-1 TRBV7-2 . TGTGCCAGCAGCTCGGCGAGACTAGCGGTCGGGGAGCAGTTCTTC CASSSARLAVGEQFF